These T cell receptor beta chains were read from a single sample in a study of blood T cell repertoires in COVID-19. Here immunoSEQ multiplex PCR was the method, and the copy in TCRdb shows in-frame clones only, minus some. The table lists fewer than 500,000 clones, 80% to 90% of them singletons. The material sequenced was peripheral blood. These receptors originate from a young woman with acute or convalescent COVID-19. CDR3s include the opening cysteine and the closing phenylalanine or tryptophan. A D gene is named only where the DNA matches it firmly. Part of the rows lack a size; the others show once, few, many or a class for expanded clones.

TRBD2,TRBV7-9,.,TRBJ2-5,TGTGCCAGCTTGCTAGCGGGGGGCGTAGAAATACAAGAGACCCAGTACTTC,CASLLAGGVEIQETQYF
TRBD1,TRBV7-3,.,TRBJ2-1,TGTGCCAGCAGCTTAAAAGGGACAGGGTCATCCAATGAGCAGTTCTTC,CASSLKGTGSSNEQFF
TRBD2,TRBV5-1,.,TRBJ2-1,TGCGCCAGCAGCTTGGCGGCACTAGCGGGGGAGTTCTTC,CASSLAALAGEFF
.,TRBV3-1/TRBV3-2,.,TRBJ2-3,TGTGCCAGCAGGCACAGGGCTGGAGGTACAGATACGCAGTATTTT,CASRHRAGGTDTQYF
TRBD1,TRBV5-1,few,TRBJ2-1,TGCGCCAGCAGCCCCGGACAGGGGGCGGGGAATGAGCAGTTCTTC,CASSPGQGAGNEQFF
.,TRBV5-5,once,TRBJ2-2,TGTGCCAGCAGCTCGGTCGGGTCGTCGCGCACCGGGGAGCTGTTTTTT,CASSSVGSSRTGELFF
TRBD1,TRBV2,once,TRBJ2-3,TGTGCCACTCCGGTTTCCAGGGGGCAAGATACGCAGTATTTT,CATPVSRGQDTQYF
.,TRBV5-6,.,TRBJ1-1,TGTGCCAGCAGCCACACATACATGAACACTGAAGCTTTCTTT,CASSHTYMNTEAFF
.,TRBV30,.,TRBJ1-2,TGTGCCTGGACGCCGAGTATCAACTATGGCTACACCTTC,CAWTPSINYGYTF
.,TRBV4-1,.,TRBJ2-1,TGCGCCAGCAGCCATCGCCCGGGCCCGGGGAATGAGCAGTTCTTC,CASSHRPGPGNEQFF
.,TRBV20-1,.,TRBJ2-5,TGCAGTGCAAGACTCCAAGAGACCCAGTACTTC,CSARLQETQYF
.,TRBV4-1,.,TRBJ1-4,TGCGCCAGCAGCCAATCTTGGACACCCTATGAAAAACTGTTTTTT,CASSQSWTPYEKLFF
.,TRBV6-5,.,TRBJ1-3,TGTGCCGCGGTCTCTGGAAACACCATATATTTT,CAAVSGNTIYF
TRBD1,TRBV2,.,TRBJ1-4,TGTGCCAGCATGGGGACAGGGATTGAAAAACTGTTTTTT,CASMGTGIEKLFF
.,TRBV5-5,.,TRBJ1-1,TGTGCCAGCAGCTTGGGGAGGGGAGCGAGGGCTTTCTTT,CASSLGRGARAFF
TRBD1,TRBV2,.,TRBJ2-1,TGTGCCAGCAGTGAGACAGGGGGTTACAATGAGCAGTTCTTC,CASSETGGYNEQFF
.,TRBV7-9,.,TRBJ2-7,TGTGCCAGCAGCCCAGAGGTGGCAGCATCCTACGAGCAGTACTTC,CASSPEVAASYEQYF
.,TRBV5-6,.,TRBJ1-5,TGTGCCAGCAGCTCGGACAGCTACCATAGCAATCAGCCCCAGCATTTT,CASSSDSYHSNQPQHF